Included here is one T cell receptor beta chain sequence, with context. This entry is derived from a study of cytomegalovirus exposure and HLA in healthy donors. The primer mix had 60 Vbeta and 13 Jbeta primers. Measured with immunoSEQ multiplex PCR; TCRdb has only the in-frame clones, and not every one. This sample has 85,000 to 130,000 clones; over 9% occur once, and the top ten carry under 6.5%. The receptor's source is a man aged 40-55 years in good health and CMV-seropositive. Source material: PBMCs.

The CDR3 here is CASSSTPTGGQETQYF. For the CDR3, the DNA is TGCGCCAGCAGCTCTACACCTACAGGGGGGCAGGAGACCCAGTACTTC. The genes are TRBV5-1 and TRBJ2-5; 8 bases line up with TRBD1. The junction had 12 bases not matched to a gene; V was cut back by 3 bases and J by 5 bases. Germline V gene data show CDR1 as SGHRS and CDR2 as YFSETQ. CDR3 length: 16 residues.